Each of the 3 T cell receptor beta chains below was sequenced from the same sample in a study of CD8 T cells in ankylosing spondylitis. Notes on the study in general: The study identified a TCR beta motif of several highly homologous variants that appeared characteristic of ankylosing spondylitis blood.

One entry per CDR3 protein, called by TCRdb with MiXCR from the 5' RACE reads. The table records around 490,000 distinct CDR3 sequences, under 5.5% of them present only once. These receptors' targets are unknown. Material for sequencing was blood, either unsorted or a sorted T cell fraction (not recorded which). The receptors derive from a male donor with ankylosing spondylitis.

The genes are TRBV7-9 and TRBJ2-6; no clear D. CDR3 length equals 14 residues. CDR1 and CDR2 from the germline V gene are SEHNR and FQNEAQ (reference sequence). Trimming took off 4 bases at V and 2 bases at J, with 6 bases between the two ends. The CDR3 DNA sequence: TGTGCCAGCAGCTGGGTTGCTGGGGCCAACGTCCTGACTTTC. Protein sequence: CASSWVAGANVLTF.

This clonotype was counted at least ten times. J is TRBJ2-1 and V is TRBV7-2, with 8 bases identical to TRBD2. Germline loops: CDR1 SGHTA, CDR2 FQGNSA. Trimming cost V 3 bases and J 1 base; bases outside gene matches: 5. The CDR3 loop spans 16 amino acids. In DNA form, the CDR3 reads TGTGCCAGCAGCTTGGGTCGGGGGGGTTCCTACAATGAGCAGTTCTTC. Translation gives CASSLGRGGSYNEQFF.

This clonotype was detected ten times or more. The V call is TRBV30, the J call TRBJ2-7; D not certain. The germline V and J ends were trimmed by 1 base and 4 bases, with 14 bases remaining between them. The length of the CDR3 is 14 residues. Germline V gene data show CDR1 as GTSNPN and CDR2 as SVGIG (reference sequence). CDR3 residues: CAWSGLGLGYEQYF. For the CDR3, the DNA is TGTGCCTGGAGTGGCCTAGGCCTAGGGTACGAGCAGTACTTC.